Shown below are 7 T cell receptor beta chains from a single sample sequenced in a study of early T cells in non-severe SARS-CoV-2 infection. In TCRdb, the 5' RACE reads were re-called with MiXCR into one record per CDR3 protein. The sample holds 50,000 to 80,000 distinct CDR3 sequences, more than 7% seen once. The input for sequencing was whole blood, taken at baseline. These receptors all come from an adult who was a healthcare worker with PCR-confirmed SARS-CoV-2 infection or an uninfected control (not recorded which).

The sample holds a few counts of this clonotype. The chain couples TRBV5-4 to TRBJ2-2, with D perhaps matching TRBD2 (5 bases). From germline, CDR1 is SGHNT and CDR2 YYREEE (reference sequence). V was pared by 0 bases and J by 3 bases, with 12 bases between. The CDR3 extends over 16 amino acids. CDR3 sequence reads: CASSLARDYYTGELFF. The CDR3 DNA follows: TGTGCCAGCAGCTTGGCACGGGATTATTACACCGGGGAGCTGTTTTTT.

This clonotype showed up just a few times. The V call is TRBV7-8, the J call TRBJ2-5; 8 nucleotides line up with TRBD2. Germline V CDR1 and CDR2: SGHVS, FQNEAQ. J was trimmed by 7 bases and V by 4 bases; bases with no gene match: 14. This CDR3 contains 16 residues. The chain's CDR3 is CASSSGASGPSGTQYF. The DNA of the CDR3 is TGTGCCAGCAGCTCCGGTGCTAGCGGGCCGTCCGGGACCCAGTACTTC.

This clonotype was detected ten times or more. The chain joins TRBV12-3 or TRBV12-4 to TRBJ2-4; possibly TRBD2 for D (6 bases). V lost 0 bases, J lost 8 bases, and 17 bases lay in between. This CDR3 region has 16 residues. The CDR3 nucleotides read TGTGCCAGCAGTTTAGCCCCCCGGGGGTACGATGACATTCAGTACTTC. It encodes CASSLAPRGYDDIQYF.

This clonotype was detected only a few times. This rearrangement joins TRBV7-9 to TRBJ2-7; 11 bases map to TRBD2. This CDR3 has 15 residues. Losses at the gene ends were 4 bases for V and 5 bases for J; bases not matched to a gene: 7. From germline, CDR1 is SEHNR and CDR2 FQNEAQ (reference sequence). CDR3 in amino acids: CASSSTSGKVDEQYF. The CDR3 DNA reads TGTGCCAGCAGCTCGACTAGCGGGAAGGTTGACGAGCAGTACTTC.

A few counts support this clonotype. The CDR3 DNA is TGCAGTGCTACCCGACAGGGAAACCCCTACGAGCAGTACTTC. This sequence encodes CSATRQGNPYEQYF. The chain links TRBV20-1 to TRBJ2-7; 7 bases map to TRBD1. Germline values: CDR1 DFQATT, CDR2 SNEGSKA (reference sequence). J gave up 2 bases and V 4 bases, and 8 bases lay outside the gene matches. The CDR3 totals 14 residues.

The V gene is TRBV15, the J gene TRBJ1-5; 7 bases are a match to TRBD1. CDR3 length: 17 amino acids. Per germline, CDR1 LNHNV and CDR2 YYDKDF (reference sequence). V shed 1 base and J 5 bases; nucleotides not matched to a gene: 11. As DNA, the CDR3 is TGTGCCACCAGCAGAGCCTACCCCCGACAGGGTGATCAGCCCCAGCATTTT. Encoded protein: CATSRAYPRQGDQPQHF.

This clonotype was recorded many times. V usage is TRBV3-1 and J usage is TRBJ2-6; D possibly corresponds to TRBD1 (6 bases). CDR3 length: 19 residues. Deletions cut 4 bases from V and 0 bases from J, with 19 bases between. The V gene's germline CDR1 is LGHDT and CDR2 YNNKEL (reference sequence). CDR3 sequence (DNA): TGTGCCAGCAGCCCTCCCCCGGGACACAGTAACTCTGGGGCCAACGTCCTGACTTTC. This translates into CASSPPPGHSNSGANVLTF.